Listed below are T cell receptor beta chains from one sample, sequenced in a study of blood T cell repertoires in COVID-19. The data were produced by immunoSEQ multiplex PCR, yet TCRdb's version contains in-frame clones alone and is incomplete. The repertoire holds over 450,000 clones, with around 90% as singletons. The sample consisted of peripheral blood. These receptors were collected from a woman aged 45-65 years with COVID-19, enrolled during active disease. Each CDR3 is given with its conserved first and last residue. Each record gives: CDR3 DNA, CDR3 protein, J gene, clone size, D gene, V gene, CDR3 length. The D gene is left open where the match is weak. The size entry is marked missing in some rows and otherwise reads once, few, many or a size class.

CDR3nt: TGTGCCAGCAGTTACGGGGGCGGGACAGGTCACAGTGAAGCTTTCTTT; CDR3aa: CASSYGGGTGHSEAFF; j_gene: TRBJ1-1; abundance: .; d_gene: TRBD1; v_gene: TRBV28; len: 16
CDR3nt: TGTGCCAGCAGTCTATGGGCCCAGGACTATGGCTACACCTTC; CDR3aa: CASSLWAQDYGYTF; j_gene: TRBJ1-2; abundance: .; d_gene: .; v_gene: TRBV6-2/TRBV6-3; len: 14
CDR3nt: TGCGCCAGCAGGGAGGACAGAGTGAACACTGAAGCTTTCTTT; CDR3aa: CASREDRVNTEAFF; j_gene: TRBJ1-1; abundance: .; d_gene: .; v_gene: TRBV10-2; len: 14
CDR3nt: TGTGCCAGCAGCTCACGGACAGAAGCAGTCACCAAAGAGACCCAGTACTTC; CDR3aa: CASSSRTEAVTKETQYF; j_gene: TRBJ2-5; abundance: .; d_gene: .; v_gene: TRBV7-8; len: 17
CDR3nt: TGCGCCAGCAGCCCTCTGAGCTCCTATAATTCACCCCTCCACTTT; CDR3aa: CASSPLSSYNSPLHF; j_gene: TRBJ1-6; abundance: .; d_gene: .; v_gene: TRBV23-1; len: 15
CDR3nt: TGTGCCAGCAGCTCGGGACTAGCGGGGGGTGCAGATACGCAGTATTTT; CDR3aa: CASSSGLAGGADTQYF; j_gene: TRBJ2-3; abundance: .; d_gene: TRBD2; v_gene: TRBV7-2; len: 16
CDR3nt: TGTGCCAGCAGCGTTGCGGGGGGCTCCTCCTACGAGCAGTACTTC; CDR3aa: CASSVAGGSSYEQYF; j_gene: TRBJ2-7; abundance: .; d_gene: TRBD2; v_gene: TRBV9; len: 15
CDR3nt: TGTGCCAGCAGGTATACAGGGGGCGTATCGGTCGATCAGCCCCAGCATTTT; CDR3aa: CASRYTGGVSVDQPQHF; j_gene: TRBJ1-5; abundance: .; d_gene: .; v_gene: TRBV21-1; len: 17
CDR3nt: TGCGCCAGCAGCTTAGGGACTAGTTTATCTGAGCAGTTCTTC; CDR3aa: CASSLGTSLSEQFF; j_gene: TRBJ2-1; abundance: .; d_gene: TRBD2; v_gene: TRBV5-1; len: 14
CDR3nt: TGTGCCAGCAGCTTTAATCCCCCCGGGGAGCTGTTTTTT; CDR3aa: CASSFNPPGELFF; j_gene: TRBJ2-2; abundance: .; d_gene: .; v_gene: TRBV7-2; len: 13
CDR3nt: TGTGCCGCAACGGACAGAAGTAGGGGGGAGCTGTTTTTT; CDR3aa: CAATDRSRGELFF; j_gene: TRBJ2-2; abundance: .; d_gene: .; v_gene: TRBV7-8; len: 13
CDR3nt: TGTGCCACCAGTGATTCCACTAGCGGGGGGGCCAATGAGCAGTTCTTC; CDR3aa: CATSDSTSGGANEQFF; j_gene: TRBJ2-1; abundance: once; d_gene: TRBD2; v_gene: TRBV24-1; len: 16
CDR3nt: TGTGCCAGCTCAGGGACAGGGAAGGAGGGAGCCAAAAACATTCAGTACTTC; CDR3aa: CASSGTGKEGAKNIQYF; j_gene: TRBJ2-4; abundance: .; d_gene: TRBD1; v_gene: TRBV18; len: 17
CDR3nt: TGTGCCAGCAGCTTAGCCTTTGTCACTGAAGCTTTCTTT; CDR3aa: CASSLAFVTEAFF; j_gene: TRBJ1-1; abundance: .; d_gene: .; v_gene: TRBV7-6; len: 13
CDR3nt: TGTGCCAGCAGCAGGCCAGGGGGGAGGAATACTGAAGCTTTCTTT; CDR3aa: CASSRPGGRNTEAFF; j_gene: TRBJ1-1; abundance: .; d_gene: TRBD1; v_gene: TRBV5-4; len: 15
CDR3nt: TGTGCCTCCGGACTAGCGGGAACAGATACGCAGTATTTT; CDR3aa: CASGLAGTDTQYF; j_gene: TRBJ2-3; abundance: .; d_gene: TRBD2; v_gene: TRBV5-4; len: 13
CDR3nt: TGTGCCAGTAGCCCCGCGGACTGGACGGGTACGCAGTATTTT; CDR3aa: CASSPADWTGTQYF; j_gene: TRBJ2-3; abundance: .; d_gene: .; v_gene: TRBV19; len: 14
CDR3nt: TGTGCCAGCAGCTCGAGGCAGGGGGGTACCGGGGAGCTGTTTTTT; CDR3aa: CASSSRQGGTGELFF; j_gene: TRBJ2-2; abundance: .; d_gene: .; v_gene: TRBV7-2; len: 15
CDR3nt: TGCAGTGCTACAGGGGGAGAGACCCAGTACTTC; CDR3aa: CSATGGETQYF; j_gene: TRBJ2-5; abundance: once; d_gene: TRBD1; v_gene: TRBV20-1; len: 11
CDR3nt: TGTGCCAGCAGCTTAGGCGCAGGGAACACTGAAGCTTTCTTT; CDR3aa: CASSLGAGNTEAFF; j_gene: TRBJ1-1; abundance: .; d_gene: .; v_gene: TRBV7-2; len: 14
CDR3nt: TGTGCCATCAGGACGATAGAAACGGGACAGGGTGGGAGCACCGGGGAGCTGTTTTTT; CDR3aa: CAIRTIETGQGGSTGELFF; j_gene: TRBJ2-2; abundance: .; d_gene: TRBD1; v_gene: TRBV10-3; len: 19
CDR3nt: TGCGCCAGCAGCGCGCCAGGGATTTACGAGCAGTACTTC; CDR3aa: CASSAPGIYEQYF; j_gene: TRBJ2-7; abundance: few; d_gene: .; v_gene: TRBV5-1; len: 13
CDR3nt: TGTGCCTGGAGGATACGGGAGAACACTGAAGCTTTCTTT; CDR3aa: CAWRIRENTEAFF; j_gene: TRBJ1-1; abundance: .; d_gene: .; v_gene: TRBV30; len: 13
CDR3nt: TGTGCCAGCACCCTCGGGGGGGTAGGGGAGACCCAGTACTTC; CDR3aa: CASTLGGVGETQYF; j_gene: TRBJ2-5; abundance: once; d_gene: TRBD2; v_gene: TRBV7-8; len: 14
CDR3nt: TGTGCCAGCAGCGCCCGGGCGGGGGGCGCCTACGAGCAGTACTTC; CDR3aa: CASSARAGGAYEQYF; j_gene: TRBJ2-7; abundance: .; d_gene: TRBD2; v_gene: TRBV7-2; len: 15
CDR3nt: TGTGCCAGCAGCACCAGAAACCCCAGGGGAGCCTACGAGCAGTACTTC; CDR3aa: CASSTRNPRGAYEQYF; j_gene: TRBJ2-7; abundance: once; d_gene: .; v_gene: TRBV21-1; len: 16
CDR3nt: TGTGCCACAAATATAGGGACTAGCGGGGGGGGAGATACGCAGTATTTT; CDR3aa: CATNIGTSGGGDTQYF; j_gene: TRBJ2-3; abundance: .; d_gene: TRBD2; v_gene: TRBV2; len: 16
CDR3nt: TGTGCCAGCAGTTCCCAACCGGGACAGGGGGCGTACGGCTACACCTTC; CDR3aa: CASSSQPGQGAYGYTF; j_gene: TRBJ1-2; abundance: .; d_gene: TRBD1; v_gene: TRBV6-5; len: 16
CDR3nt: TGTGCCAGTAGCCGGGATTCTAGCTCTGGGGCCAACGTCCTGACTTTC; CDR3aa: CASSRDSSSGANVLTF; j_gene: TRBJ2-6; abundance: .; d_gene: .; v_gene: TRBV19; len: 16
CDR3nt: TGTGCCAGCAGCTTAGATCTGGAGTCTAGCGGGGGCCGGGAGACCCAGTACTTC; CDR3aa: CASSLDLESSGGRETQYF; j_gene: TRBJ2-5; abundance: .; d_gene: TRBD2; v_gene: TRBV11-2; len: 18
CDR3nt: TGCGCCAGCAGCTTGGCAGGGGGAGATGAAAAACTGTTTTTT; CDR3aa: CASSLAGGDEKLFF; j_gene: TRBJ1-4; abundance: .; d_gene: TRBD1; v_gene: TRBV5-1; len: 14
CDR3nt: TGTGCCAGCAGTTATGACAGGGACTACGAGCAGTACTTC; CDR3aa: CASSYDRDYEQYF; j_gene: TRBJ2-7; abundance: .; d_gene: TRBD1; v_gene: TRBV12-3/TRBV12-4; len: 13
CDR3nt: TGCAGCGTTGATGAGGACACAGATACGCAGTATTTT; CDR3aa: CSVDEDTDTQYF; j_gene: TRBJ2-3; abundance: .; d_gene: .; v_gene: TRBV29-1; len: 12
CDR3nt: TGTGCCAGCAGCCCCAGGGAAGATGGCTACACCTTC; CDR3aa: CASSPREDGYTF; j_gene: TRBJ1-2; abundance: few; d_gene: .; v_gene: TRBV7-8; len: 12
CDR3nt: TGCGCCAGCAGCCTAATGGCGGGACAGCAAAGGGAGCTGTTTTTT; CDR3aa: CASSLMAGQQRELFF; j_gene: TRBJ2-2; abundance: .; d_gene: .; v_gene: TRBV5-1; len: 15
CDR3nt: TGTGCCAGCAGCCAGGCGCCGGGGGAGGACCTGAACACTGAAGCTTTCTTT; CDR3aa: CASSQAPGEDLNTEAFF; j_gene: TRBJ1-1; abundance: .; d_gene: .; v_gene: TRBV4-2; len: 17
CDR3nt: TGCGCCAGCAGCCCCGGACTAGCGGGGACTAAGGAGCAGTACTTC; CDR3aa: CASSPGLAGTKEQYF; j_gene: TRBJ2-7; abundance: .; d_gene: TRBD2; v_gene: TRBV4-1; len: 15